This TCR beta chain was captured by sequencing in a study of a mutant IDH1 vaccine in newly diagnosed glioma. Study overall: There were eight vaccinations for patients, given in weeks 1, 3, 5, 7, 11, 15, 19 and 23. The initiation of vaccination occurred 4-6 weeks after radiotherapy alone, or with temozolomide cycles.

As regards this clone: Its specificity is not known.

Profiling relied on immunoSEQ multiplex PCR, and the TCRdb table lists in-frame clones only, not all of them. Of roughly 60,000 clones in the sample, more than 80% were seen once. Trimming took 1 base from V and 2 from J; bases not matched to a gene: 5. CDR1 and CDR2 from the germline V gene are SGHRS and YFSETQ. The CDR3 is made up of 16 amino acids. Time point reported: week 11, during vaccination. Topical imiquimod accompanied each vaccine dose, which consisted of 300 ug of mutant IDH1 20-mer peptide. The study, taken as a whole, reports: With respect to changes in top peripheral T cell clonotypes, pseudoprogression seemed unrelated.

The sequencing used PBMCs, collected from a glioma patient whose treatment included an IDH1 peptide vaccine. V usage is TRBV5-1 and J usage is TRBJ2-2, with 7 bases aligning to TRBD2. The receptor comes from a man aged 25-45 years with glioma. The CDR3 DNA is TGCGCCAGCAGCTTGTTCCGGGGGGTTAACACCGGGGAGCTGTTTTTT. It is translated as CASSLFRGVNTGELFF.